Each of the 9 T cell receptor beta chains below was sequenced from the same sample in a study of spatial heterogeneity in lung cancer. Their recognized antigens are unknown. Study results and caveats: Within tumors, counts of expanded alpha and beta TCRs tracked tumor mutation counts.

TCRdb re-analysed the 5' RACE reads in MiXCR, keeping a single row per CDR3 protein. The table lists roughly 8,900 distinct CDR3 sequences, 8.5% to 9% of them singletons. The sample's time point: sample taken at primary tumor resection. The material sequenced was lung tumor tissue, taken at surgery. The receptors were gathered from a female donor with early-stage non-small cell lung cancer.

Only one count was recorded for this clonotype. J is TRBJ1-5 and V is TRBV20-1; TRBD1 agrees at 7 bases. Per the germline V gene, CDR1 is DFQATT and CDR2 is SNEGSKA (reference sequence). Trimming took 5 bases from V and 5 from J; bases not matched to a gene: 9. This CDR3 comprises 14 residues. DNA of the CDR3: TGCAGTGCTCCGACAGGGCTCCTGCATCAGCCCCAGCATTTT. Translated: CSAPTGLLHQPQHF.

The rearrangement uses TRBV5-5 and TRBJ2-7; D possibly matches TRBD1 or TRBD2 (6 bases each). CDR1 and CDR2 (germline): SGHKS, YYEKEE (reference sequence). V was clipped by 7 bases and J by 2 bases, with 10 bases between them. This CDR3 region has 12 residues. The CDR3 here is CASGGTPYEQYF. The CDR3 DNA follows: TGTGCCAGCGGAGGGACACCCTACGAGCAGTACTTC.

This clonotype came up a few times. The V gene is TRBV28, the J gene TRBJ1-4, with D maybe TRBD1 (5 bases). The CDR3 is 14 residues long. V gave up 3 bases and J gave up 8 bases, with 13 bases separating them. CDR1 is MDHEN and CDR2 is SYDVKM in the germline V gene. CDR3 nucleotides: TGTGCCAGCAGTTTCTACAGGTTTGGCGAAAAACTGTTTTTT. This sequence encodes CASSFYRFGEKLFF.

This clonotype was detected many times. The CDR3 region is CASSVYNEQFF. CDR3 bases: TGTGCCAGCAGTGTATACAATGAGCAGTTCTTC. This rearrangement joins TRBV12-3 or TRBV12-4 to TRBJ2-1; D unresolved. The CDR3 is made up of 11 amino acids. The V end lost 5 bases, the J end lost 4 bases, and 3 bases lay between the germline ends.

This clonotype has just a few counts. The chain links TRBV6-5 to TRBJ1-6, with D possibly TRBD1 on 6 matching bases. Germline CDR1 and CDR2: MNHEY and SVGAGI. V lost 8 bases and J 15 bases, leaving 26 bases between the germline ends. The CDR3 is 15 residues long. The CDR3 region has the DNA TGTGCCAGCGGAACCGGGACACCAAGAATTCATGTCCTCCACTTT. Protein product: CASGTGTPRIHVLHF.

The chain recombines TRBV20-1 with TRBJ1-1; D remains unclear. V was pared by 0 bases and J by 5 bases, with 7 bases between. The CDR3 is 12 amino acids. Germline V lookup: CDR1 DFQATT, CDR2 SNEGSKA (reference sequence). The CDR3 nucleotides are TGCAGTGCTAGAGATCATACAACTGAAGCTTTCTTT. Translated: CSARDHTTEAFF.

This clonotype was detected only a few times. The chain joins TRBV9 to TRBJ2-7, with 15 positions matching TRBD2. This CDR3 spans 17 amino acids. Germline V gene lookup returns CDR1 SGDLS and CDR2 YYNGEE. Trimming cost V 4 bases and J 2 bases; bases outside gene matches: 7. The CDR3 loop reads CASSKGLAGGPTYEQYF. The CDR3 coding sequence is TGTGCCAGCAGCAAGGGACTAGCGGGGGGTCCCACCTACGAGCAGTACTTC.

This clonotype occurred once. The chain combines TRBV7-2 with TRBJ2-2; no reliable D call. The CDR3 is made up of 13 amino acids. CDR1 SGHTA and CDR2 FQGNSA come from the germline V gene. Trimming removed 5 bases at V and 4 bases at J, with 8 bases between. The CDR3 is CASSLRVTGELFF. The CDR3, as DNA: TGTGCCAGCAGCCTCCGGGTCACCGGGGAGCTGTTTTTT. Drawing the rest from reference TRBV7-2 and TRBJ2-2, the complete variable domain is GAGVSQSPSNKVTEKGKDVELRCDPISGHTALYWYRQSLGQGLEFLIYFQGNSAPDKSGLPSDRFSAERTGGSVSTLTIQRTQQEDSAVYLCASSLRVTGELFFGEGSRLTVL.

This clonotype came up a few times. This chain connects TRBV7-2 to TRBJ2-1; D may be TRBD2 (6 bases). Germline CDR1 reads SGHTA; CDR2 reads FQGNSA. The CDR3 is 12 amino acids. Trimming took off 2 bases at V and 11 bases at J, with 10 bases between the two ends. DNA for the CDR3: TGTGCCAGCAGCTTACCCGGGACTCAGCAGTTCTTC. Its translation is CASSLPGTQQFF. Combining the CDR3 with reference TRBV7-2 and TRBJ2-1 gives the whole variable domain GAGVSQSPSNKVTEKGKDVELRCDPISGHTALYWYRQSLGQGLEFLIYFQGNSAPDKSGLPSDRFSAERTGGSVSTLTIQRTQQEDSAVYLCASSLPGTQQFFGPGTRLTVL.